These T cell receptor beta chains were read from a single sample in a study of blood T cells in healthy people across ages. TCRdb reprocessed the 5' RACE reads with MiXCR, giving one entry per CDR3 protein. The data show some 1.4 million distinct CDR3 sequences, 35% to 45% seen once. Sequencing was carried out using blood. All receptors derive from a woman aged 18-29 years in good health. CDR3s include the opening cysteine and the closing phenylalanine or tryptophan. A D gene is named only where the DNA matches it firmly. Some rows mark clone size as missing; the rest say once, few, many or name a class of expanded clone.

16	.	.	TRBV5-4	TRBJ1-2	TGTGCCAGCAGCTTGGCCGGGACCGTGGGGGCGAAAGGCTACACCTTC	CASSLAGTVGAKGYTF
15	TRBD1	.	TRBV3-1	TRBJ2-5	TGTGCCAGCAGCCAAGACAACAGGGGGAAAGAGACCCAGTACTTC	CASSQDNRGKETQYF
13	.	.	TRBV13	TRBJ1-1	TGTGCCAGCAGCTTATTCACAGGATTTGAAGCTTTCTTT	CASSLFTGFEAFF
15	TRBD2	.	TRBV7-3	TRBJ2-1	TGTGCCAGCAGCGAGACTAGCGGGGGGGCATTTGAGCAGTTCTTC	CASSETSGGAFEQFF
17	TRBD2	.	TRBV7-2	TRBJ2-2	TGTGCCAGCAGCTTAGTAGGAGCGGGAGCGAACACCGGGGAGCTGTTTTTT	CASSLVGAGANTGELFF
14	.	.	TRBV20-1	TRBJ2-1	TGCAGTGCTAGCGTGAGTGGGATGTACAATGAGCAGTTCTTC	CSASVSGMYNEQFF
16	.	few	TRBV20-1	TRBJ2-1	TGCAGTGCTAGAGCCAGGACTAACCTAGTCTACAATGAGCAGTTCTTC	CSARARTNLVYNEQFF
11	.	once	TRBV2	TRBJ2-7	TGTGCCAGCACCCAGGTCGGCGAGCAGTACTTC	CASTQVGEQYF
16	.	.	TRBV7-9	TRBJ2-5	TGTGCCAGCAGTACCCTGGAAGGGGGACGACAAGAGACCCAGTACTTC	CASSTLEGGRQETQYF
19	TRBD1	.	TRBV5-1	TRBJ1-4	TGCGCCAGCAGCTCCCCTCAGGGACAGGGGACCTCAACTAATGAAAAACTGTTTTTT	CASSSPQGQGTSTNEKLFF
15	.	.	TRBV5-1	TRBJ2-7	TGCGCCAGCAGCTTCGGTAGCGGCCAATACAATGAGCAGTACTTC	CASSFGSGQYNEQYF
12	.	.	TRBV2	TRBJ2-7	TGTGCCAGCAGTGCGCAGATGTCCGAGCAGTACTTC	CASSAQMSEQYF
15	.	.	TRBV6-5	TRBJ2-7	TGTGCCAGCAGTTATCTGGGGACTGCGAACTCCGAGCAGTACTTC	CASSYLGTANSEQYF
15	TRBD1	.	TRBV5-8	TRBJ2-1	TGTGCCAGCAGCCCACAGGGACAGGGTTTCAATGAGCAGTTCTTC	CASSPQGQGFNEQFF
15	TRBD2	.	TRBV10-3	TRBJ2-5	TGTGCCCTCAGTGACCTTGACAGCGGGGGCGGTGAGCAGTACTTC	CALSDLDSGGGEQYF
15	TRBD2	.	TRBV2	TRBJ2-6	TGTGCCACGGGGACTAGCGGGGCTGGGGCCAACGTCCTGACTTTC	CATGTSGAGANVLTF
15	.	.	TRBV11-2	TRBJ2-7	TGTGCCAGCAGCCCCACTACCGGGACCTTGCACGAGCAGTACTTC	CASSPTTGTLHEQYF
16	.	.	TRBV12-3/TRBV12-4	TRBJ2-3	TGTGCCAGCAGCCCGAAATCCTATGGAGGAACAGATACGCAGTATTTT	CASSPKSYGGTDTQYF
12	.	.	TRBV6-5	TRBJ1-5	TGTGCCAGCAGTTACGCGGGAGGGCCCCAGCATTTT	CASSYAGGPQHF
15	.	few	TRBV5-6	TRBJ2-1	TGTGCCAGCGCTCAACAGGGTGCCACCAACAATGAGCAGTTCTTC	CASAQQGATNNEQFF
17	TRBD2	few	TRBV29-1	TRBJ2-4	TGCAGCGTTGAAGGAGGGGAGCGGGGTGAGGCCAAAAACATTCAGTACTTC	CSVEGGERGEAKNIQYF
16	.	.	TRBV7-9	TRBJ1-2	TGTGCCAGCAGCCCCATCGGAACAGGGATTAACTATGGCTACACCTTC	CASSPIGTGINYGYTF
11	.	.	TRBV6-5	TRBJ1-5	TGTGCCAGCAGGGGATACGGGACGCAGCATTTT	CASRGYGTQHF
15	.	.	TRBV13	TRBJ2-1	TGTGCCGGCAGCCTAACCTCAAGCTCCTACAATGAGCAGTTCTTC	CAGSLTSSSYNEQFF
13	TRBD1	few	TRBV29-1	TRBJ1-2	TGCAGCGTTGACAGGACAGGGGTAGACGGCTACACCTTC	CSVDRTGVDGYTF
13	TRBD1	.	TRBV3-1	TRBJ1-2	TGTGCCAGCAGAGCCGGGACAGGGGCTGGCTACACCTTC	CASRAGTGAGYTF
16	TRBD2	.	TRBV14	TRBJ2-1	TGTGCCAGCAGCCAAGGGCGGGAGCCCTCCTACAATGAGCAGTTCTTC	CASSQGREPSYNEQFF
13	.	.	TRBV20-1	TRBJ1-5	TGCAGTGCTAGTGGTATGGGCAATCAGCCCCAGCATTTT	CSASGMGNQPQHF
15	.	.	TRBV6-1	TRBJ1-5	TGTGCCAGCACCTTCCCCGGCCAGGGAAGACAGCCCCAGCATTTT	CASTFPGQGRQPQHF
15	TRBD2	few	TRBV10-3	TRBJ2-1	TGTGCCATCAGTGAGGCTAGCGGTCTCTACAATGAGCAGTTCTTC	CAISEASGLYNEQFF
14	TRBD2	.	TRBV30	TRBJ2-1	TGTGCCTACGAGTCTAGCGGGAGGGCCAATGAGCAGTTCTTC	CAYESSGRANEQFF
15	TRBD2	.	TRBV7-2	TRBJ2-7	TGTGCCAGCAGCCTAACTAGCGGGGGACAATACGAGCAGTACTTC	CASSLTSGGQYEQYF
12	.	many	TRBV7-2	TRBJ2-3	TGTGCCAGCCGTTATTTTACAGATACGCAGTATTTT	CASRYFTDTQYF
13	.	once	TRBV6-1	TRBJ1-2	TGTGCCAGCAGTGATTGGGAACTAGGTGGCTACACCTTC	CASSDWELGGYTF
15	.	.	TRBV19	TRBJ1-6	TGTGCCAGTAGTATAATGGGGCCGGGCGATTCACCCCTCCACTTT	CASSIMGPGDSPLHF
14	.	few	TRBV28	TRBJ2-1	TGTGCCAGCAGTTTAGAGGCAGGGGTAAATGAGCAGTTCTTC	CASSLEAGVNEQFF
16	.	.	TRBV15	TRBJ2-5	TGTGCCACCAGCAAAGCAACTGGAGGCCTGGGAGAGACCCAGTACTTC	CATSKATGGLGETQYF
14	.	.	TRBV7-8	TRBJ1-2	TGTGCCAGCAGCCCCGTAAGAGGGGCTGAGGGCTACACCTTC	CASSPVRGAEGYTF
14	.	once	TRBV9	TRBJ2-7	TGTGCCAGCAGCACCTTTGACAGCTTTCGCGAGCAGTACTTC	CASSTFDSFREQYF
14	TRBD1	.	TRBV6-4	TRBJ1-5	TGTGCCAGCAGTGTTCAGGGGGGTGATCAGCCCCAGCATTTT	CASSVQGGDQPQHF
18	TRBD2	.	TRBV28	TRBJ2-4	TGTGCCAGCAGCCTTGGCGGGGCGGGGGGGCTGGCCAAAAACATTCAGTACTTC	CASSLGGAGGLAKNIQYF
15	TRBD2	few	TRBV20-1	TRBJ2-3	TGCAGTGTCATACTAGCGGGAGTTGGTGTAGATACGCAGTATTTT	CSVILAGVGVDTQYF
13	.	.	TRBV7-9	TRBJ1-1	TGTGCCAGCAGCTTAGGGCAGGGCTGGGCGGCTTTCTTT	CASSLGQGWAAFF
15	.	few	TRBV7-2	TRBJ2-3	TGTGCCAGCAGCTCCAGCGCTGGGAGACCAGATACGCAGTATTTT	CASSSSAGRPDTQYF
14	TRBD2	few	TRBV5-6	TRBJ2-7	TGTGCCAGCAGCTTTTCCAGCGGGGCGAATGAGCAGTACTTC	CASSFSSGANEQYF
15	.	.	TRBV28	TRBJ1-1	TGTGCCAGCAGTTTAACTGGGACACCGAACACTGAAGCTTTCTTT	CASSLTGTPNTEAFF
14	TRBD2	.	TRBV6-2/TRBV6-3	TRBJ2-1	TGTGCCAGCACCAGCGGGGGGGCGGAGTATGAGCAGTTCTTC	CASTSGGAEYEQFF
15	.	.	TRBV28	TRBJ2-7	TGTGCCTCTTTGGGGGATTCAAGCTCCTACAATGAGCAGTACTTC	CASLGDSSSYNEQYF
14	.	.	TRBV7-2	TRBJ1-5	TGTGCCAGCAGCTTAGGAACGACCGGGCAGCCCCAGCATTTT	CASSLGTTGQPQHF
12	.	few	TRBV7-6	TRBJ1-5	TGTGCCAGCAGCGCCATTAATCAGCCCCAGCATTTT	CASSAINQPQHF
14	.	.	TRBV12-3/TRBV12-4	TRBJ1-6	TGTGCCAGCAGCCTCCAACCAGGATTTTCACCCCTCCACTTT	CASSLQPGFSPLHF
16	TRBD2	.	TRBV20-1	TRBJ2-5	TGCAGTGCTAGCTCCTTTCTAGCGGGAGCGGGGGAGACCCAGTACTTC	CSASSFLAGAGETQYF
15	TRBD1	few	TRBV7-2	TRBJ2-2	TGTGCCAGCAGCTTACAGGGGGTGAGGGCCGGGGAGCTGTTTTTT	CASSLQGVRAGELFF